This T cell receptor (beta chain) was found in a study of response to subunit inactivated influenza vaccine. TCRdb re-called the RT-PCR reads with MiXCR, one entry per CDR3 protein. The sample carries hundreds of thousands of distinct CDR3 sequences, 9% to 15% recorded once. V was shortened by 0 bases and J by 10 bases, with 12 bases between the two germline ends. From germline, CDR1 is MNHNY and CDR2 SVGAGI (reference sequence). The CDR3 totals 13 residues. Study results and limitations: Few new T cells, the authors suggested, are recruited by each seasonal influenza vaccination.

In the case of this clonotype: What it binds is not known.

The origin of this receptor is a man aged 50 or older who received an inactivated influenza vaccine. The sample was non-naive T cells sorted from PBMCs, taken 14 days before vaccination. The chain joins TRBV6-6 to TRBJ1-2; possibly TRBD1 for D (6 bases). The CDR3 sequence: CASSYSQGKDYTF. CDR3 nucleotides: TGTGCCAGCAGTTACTCACAGGGAAAAGACTACACCTTC.